The 22 T cell receptor beta chains given below trace back to one sample, sequenced in a study of OX40 agonist ivuxolimab in advanced cancers. The data were produced by immunoSEQ multiplex PCR, yet TCRdb's version contains in-frame clones alone and is incomplete. The table includes just under 80,000 clones, approximately 85% detected once. The specimen comprised CD4+ or CD8+ T cells sorted from blood, sampled in a trial of the OX40 agonist ivuxolimab. These TCRs come from an adult with an advanced solid tumor such as melanoma, head and neck, liver or kidney cancer.

This chain connects TRBV6-1 to TRBJ2-1; the D is unclear. CDR1 is MNHNS, CDR2 SASEGT, per germline. V shed 6 bases and J shed 7 bases, with 10 bases lying between them. This CDR3 comprises 12 residues. CDR3 nucleotide sequence: TGTGCCAGCAGCCTGGGTCCAAATGAGCAGTTCTTC. Its translation is CASSLGPNEQFF.

This clone was seen once. The genes are TRBV5-1 and TRBJ2-2, with D possibly TRBD1 on 6 matching bases. The germline V and J ends were trimmed by 4 bases and 5 bases, with 12 bases remaining between them. Germline V gene lookup returns CDR1 SGHRS and CDR2 YFSETQ. CDR3 size: 14 residues. The CDR3 coding sequence is TGCGCCAGCAGCCGGGACACAGAAACCGGGGAGCTGTTTTTT. It translates to CASSRDTETGELFF.

This clone was observed once. The chain links TRBV5-1 to TRBJ2-2; TRBD1 agrees at 9 bases. V lost 4 bases and J lost 5; bases outside the gene matches: 3. CDR1 SGHRS and CDR2 YFSETQ come from the germline V gene. The CDR3 runs to 14 residues. The CDR3 loop reads CASSPGQGTGELFF. Written as DNA, the CDR3 is TGCGCCAGCAGCCCGGGACAGGGTACCGGGGAGCTGTTTTTT. The full variable domain, rest sourced from reference TRBV5-1 and TRBJ2-2, is KAGVTQTPRYLIKTRGQQVTLSCSPISGHRSVSWYQQTPGQGLQFLFEYFSETQRNKGNFPGRFSGRQFSNSRSEMNVSTLELGDSALYLCASSPGQGTGELFFGEGSRLTVL.

The chain uses TRBV7-2 and TRBJ1-2; D uncertain. Germline-derived CDR1 and CDR2 are SGHTA and FQGNSA. The germline V and J ends were trimmed by 4 bases and 7 bases, with 16 bases remaining between them. This CDR3 is built from 14 residues. DNA of the CDR3: TGTGCCAGCAGCTCCCTAATTGGGCTTGGTGGCTACACCTTC. Translation gives CASSSLIGLGGYTF.

The V call is TRBV29-1, the J call TRBJ2-2; 10 nucleotides agree with TRBD2. With V trimmed by 8 bases and J by 5 bases, 5 bases remained unmatched. Looked up from germline, CDR1 is SQVTM and CDR2 is ANQGSEA. The CDR3 runs to 13 residues. This chain's CDR3 is CSCTAGGTGELFF. CDR3 sequence (DNA): TGCAGCTGTACAGCGGGAGGGACCGGGGAGCTGTTTTTT.

The V and J genes are TRBV18 and TRBJ1-2, with TRBD1 matching over 7 bases. The CDR3 is 13 amino acids. Germline CDR1 is KGHSH and CDR2 is LQKENI. V was pared by 0 bases and J by 7 bases, with 2 bases of the junction left unmatched. CDR3: CASSPPTGSGYTF. The CDR3 nucleotides read TGTGCCAGCTCACCACCGACAGGGTCTGGCTACACCTTC.

This chain uses TRBV2 with TRBJ1-5; D is perhaps TRBD1 (5 bases). V was trimmed by 3 bases and J by 5 bases, leaving 14 bases between them. The CDR3 has 15 amino acids. CDR1 SNHLY and CDR2 FYNNEI come from the germline V gene. The chain's CDR3 is CASSDDSGGDQPQHF. CDR3 coding DNA: TGTGCCAGCAGTGATGACAGCGGGGGGGATCAGCCCCAGCATTTT.

The rearrangement uses TRBV25-1 and TRBJ2-2; D unclear. CDR1 MGHDK and CDR2 SYGVNS come from the germline V gene. V was cut by 1 base and J by 5 bases, with 14 bases left in between. CDR3 length: 16 residues. For the CDR3, the DNA is TGTGCCAGCAGTGAATCCGCTAGAAGATGGACCGGGGAGCTGTTTTTT. Its translation: CASSESARRWTGELFF.

The V and J genes are TRBV7-8 and TRBJ1-5; possibly TRBD1 for D (5 bases). The V end lost 5 bases, the J end lost 9 bases, and 20 bases lay between the germline ends. The CDR3 loop spans 15 amino acids. In germline, CDR1 is SGHVS, CDR2 FQNEAQ. The CDR3 DNA sequence: TGTGCCAGCAGCCATTCTGTGGGGGACCCCTGGCCCCAGCATTTT. Translated: CASSHSVGDPWPQHF.

The rearrangement joins TRBV7-9 to TRBJ1-1; 7 nucleotides align to TRBD1. With 4 bases clipped from V and 8 bases from J, the junction kept 10 bases outside the gene matches. The CDR3 is made up of 14 amino acids. Germline values: CDR1 SEHNR, CDR2 FQNEAQ (reference sequence). For the CDR3, the DNA is TGTGCCAGCAGCTCCCCCCGGACAGGCGTGGAAGCTTTCTTT. Its translation: CASSSPRTGVEAFF. Combining the CDR3 with reference TRBV7-9 and TRBJ1-1 gives the whole variable domain DTGVSQNPRHKITKRGQNVTFRCDPISEHNRLYWYRQTLGQGPEFLTYFQNEAQLEKSRLLSDRFSAERPKGSFSTLEIQRTEQGDSAMYLCASSSPRTGVEAFFGQGTRLTVV.

The J gene is TRBJ2-1, the V gene TRBV9; no firm D call. V lost 0 bases and J lost 6, with 4 bases in between. The germline V gene encodes CDR1 SGDLS and CDR2 YYNGEE. The CDR3 consists of 12 residues. The CDR3 here is CASSVGSNEQFF. The CDR3 nucleotides are TGTGCCAGCAGCGTAGGCTCCAATGAGCAGTTCTTC.

The V call is TRBV7-8, the J call TRBJ2-1, with 7 bases that match TRBD1. J gave up 2 bases and V 5 bases, and 9 bases lay outside the gene matches. The CDR3 loop spans 16 amino acids. Germline lookup yields CDR1 SGHVS and CDR2 FQNEAQ. CDR3 DNA: TGTGCCAGCAGCCACCTGACAGGGAAACCCTACAATGAGCAGTTCTTC. It encodes CASSHLTGKPYNEQFF.

This chain joins TRBV27 and TRBJ1-5; no firm D call. The CDR3 runs to 15 residues. CDR1 and CDR2 from the germline V gene are MNHEY and SMNVEV (reference sequence). The germline V and J ends were trimmed by 6 bases and 0 bases, with 12 bases remaining between them. The CDR3 sequence: CASSQQRYSNQPQHF. The CDR3 nucleotides are TGTGCCAGCAGCCAACAGAGATATAGCAATCAGCCCCAGCATTTT.

This chain joins TRBV6-6 and TRBJ1-4; D remains ambiguous. V dropped 2 bases and J dropped 6 bases, with 10 bases sitting between them. CDR1 is MNHNY, CDR2 SVGAGI, per germline (reference sequence). The CDR3 runs 14 residues. The CDR3 region is CASSYTRLDEKLFF. The DNA for the CDR3 is TGTGCCAGCAGTTACACTCGGTTGGATGAAAAACTGTTTTTT.

This clone has just one count. The chain combines TRBV15 with TRBJ1-1; 7 bases agree with TRBD1. The CDR3 is 14 residues long. Germline CDR1 LNHNV, CDR2 YYDKDF (reference sequence). V shed 1 base, J shed 4 bases, and the junction held 3 bases outside the gene matches. CDR3 DNA sequence: TGTGCCACCAGCAGAGGGGGGGACAGCACTGAAGCTTTCTTT. Residues: CATSRGGDSTEAFF.

The chain joins TRBV4-1 to TRBJ1-1; D is undetermined. The V end was cut by 4 bases, the J end by 4 bases, with 10 bases between. This CDR3 comprises 13 residues. CDR1 MGHRA and CDR2 YSYEKL come from the germline V gene. The CDR3 spells CASSRLASTEAFF. The CDR3 region has the DNA TGCGCCAGCAGCCGCCTCGCGTCCACTGAAGCTTTCTTT.

The rearrangement uses TRBV4-1 and TRBJ2-7, with unresolved D. Trimming stripped 0 bases from V and 0 bases from J, with 6 bases between. In germline, CDR1 is MGHRA, CDR2 YSYEKL. CDR3 length: 14 amino acids. Here the CDR3 DNA reads TGCGCCAGCAGCCAAGACTCACCCTCCTACGAGCAGTACTTC. This encodes CASSQDSPSYEQYF.

The chain has TRBV28 and TRBJ1-5; D perhaps matches TRBD1 (5 bases). The V gene's germline CDR1 is MDHEN and CDR2 SYDVKM. The CDR3 runs 13 residues. V dropped 8 bases and J dropped 9 bases, with 17 bases sitting between them. CDR3: CASGIGGKRPQHF. CDR3 in DNA: TGTGCCAGCGGCATCGGGGGGAAGAGGCCCCAGCATTTT.

The gene calls are TRBV15 and TRBJ1-5, with a tentative D call TRBD1 (5 bases). The ends were cut back, 0 bases at V and 4 bases at J, with 13 bases in the middle. The CDR3 has 16 residues. Germline V gene data show CDR1 as LNHNV and CDR2 as YYDKDF (reference sequence). The CDR3 coding sequence is TGTGCCACCAGCAGAGATGTGACAGCTAATAATCAGCCCCAGCATTTT. Its protein is CATSRDVTANNQPQHF.

The chain employs TRBV7-2 and TRBJ2-7; TRBD2 matches 11 bases. The V segment lost 3 bases and the J segment 6 bases; nucleotides outside the gene matches: 4. CDR1 and CDR2 (germline): SGHTA, FQGNSA. This CDR3 spans 14 amino acids. The CDR3 reads CASSFVLAGGEQYF. In nucleotides, the CDR3 is TGTGCCAGCAGCTTCGTCCTAGCGGGAGGCGAGCAGTACTTC.

The chain recombines TRBV19 with TRBJ1-5, with D perhaps matching TRBD1 (5 bases). This CDR3 is 14 amino acids long. Germline CDR1 and CDR2: LNHDA and SQIVND (reference sequence). V was trimmed by 6 bases and J by 5 bases, leaving 14 bases between them. This CDR3 is CASRTEGGDQPQHF. Written as DNA, the CDR3 is TGTGCCAGTAGGACAGAGGGTGGGGATCAGCCCCAGCATTTT. Full variable domain (outside the CDR3, taken from reference TRBV19 and TRBJ1-5): DGGITQSPKYLFRKEGQNVTLSCEQNLNHDAMYWYRQDPGQGLRLIYYSQIVNDFQKGDIAEGYSVSREKKESFPLTVTSAQKNPTAFYLCASRTEGGDQPQHFGDGTRLSIL.

The chain combines TRBV7-2 with TRBJ2-3; unclear D gene. V lost 4 bases to trimming and J lost 1 base, with 9 bases between them. The germline V gene encodes CDR1 SGHTA and CDR2 FQGNSA. The CDR3 extends over 14 amino acids. The CDR3 sequence: CASSSSWGTDTQYF. CDR3 DNA: TGTGCCAGCAGCTCCTCTTGGGGCACAGATACGCAGTATTTT.